The 30 T cell receptor beta chains in this list originate from one sample, sequenced in a study of human T cells and chemical hapten exposure. TCRdb ran MiXCR on the RACE reads and lists one entry per CDR3 protein. The table lists approximately 96,000 distinct CDR3 sequences, approximately 9.3% of them singletons. Time point specified: patch test 2, 6 weeks after DPC sensitization. Treatment: therapeutic diphenylcyclopropenone sensitization with weekly scalp DPC. The sample in question was whole blood, obtained in connection with sensitization to the hapten diphenylcyclopropenone (DPC). The receptors derive from a woman in her thirties or forties with alopecia areata. Some clones in this sample may be carry-over from other donors' samples.

This clonotype was detected a few times. The chain is built from TRBV6-5 and TRBJ2-7, with 7 bases fitting TRBD2. The junction had 9 bases not matched to a gene; V was cut back by 5 bases and J by 2 bases. The CDR3 extends over 15 amino acids. CDR1 and CDR2 from the germline V gene are MNHEY and SVGAGI. DNA of the CDR3: TGTGCCAGCAGTCAGCGGGACCTGAGACCCTACGAGCAGTACTTC. Protein: CASSQRDLRPYEQYF.

Only a few counts were recorded for this clonotype. The DNA is left out, because the CDR3 cannot be placed on it with certainty; the CDR3 is given as TCRdb lists it. The CDR3 is CISVPEALKPGQGPEEQYF. The genes are TRBV7-5 and TRBJ2-7; the table assigns TRBD1, which was not confirmed against the DNA. TRBV7-5 is a documented pseudogene. The CDR3 is 19 residues long, ends included.

This clonotype came up a few times. The chain is built from TRBV29-1 and TRBJ1-2; no reliable D call. V was cut by 3 bases and J by 8 bases, with 13 bases left in between. The CDR3 length is 12 residues. Germline lookup yields CDR1 SQVTM and CDR2 ANQGSEA. CDR3 protein: CSVERSLGGYTF. Here the CDR3 DNA reads TGCAGCGTTGAGCGTAGCCTGGGGGGCTACACCTTC.

This clonotype was found many times. This chain links TRBV12-3 or TRBV12-4 with TRBJ1-1; D is unclear. CDR3 length: 13 amino acids. The V end was cut by 7 bases, the J end by 5 bases, with 14 bases between. The CDR3 loop reads CASTRTSRTEAFF. The CDR3 DNA is TGTGCCAGCACCCGGACGAGCCGAACTGAAGCTTTCTTT.

The chain is built from TRBV30 and TRBJ2-5, with D perhaps matching TRBD1 (6 bases). The CDR3 is 13 residues long. V lost 0 bases and J 5 bases, leaving 10 bases between the germline ends. Germline values: CDR1 GTSNPN, CDR2 SVGIG (reference sequence). The CDR3 reads CAWSVQGPETQYF. The CDR3 DNA reads as TGTGCCTGGAGTGTACAGGGACCGGAGACCCAGTACTTC.

This chain links TRBV21-1 with TRBJ2-7; the table calls TRBD1, which could not be checked here. TRBV21-1 is assigned pseudogene status. The CDR3 totals 12 residues. CDR3 protein: CATGTGSYEQYF. The DNA of the CDR3 is TGTGCCACGGGGACAGGCTCCTACGAGCAGTACTTC.

This clonotype has ten or more counts. V usage is TRBV20-1 and J usage is TRBJ1-5, with no clear D. This CDR3 is built from 16 residues. Looked up from germline, CDR1 is DFQATT and CDR2 is SNEGSKA (reference sequence). CDR3 region: CSAHDLLGASNQPQHF. The CDR3 DNA is TGCAGCGCACACGACTTATTAGGTGCTAGCAATCAGCCCCAGCATTTT.

In this sample, this clonotype turned up many times. This sequence joins TRBV9 and TRBJ1-1; no definite D call. V dropped 4 bases and J dropped 7 bases, with 17 bases sitting between them. Per the germline V gene, CDR1 is SGDLS and CDR2 is YYNGEE. There are 14 residues in the CDR3. The CDR3 protein is CASSSGPQIGEAFF. The CDR3 DNA is TGTGCCAGCAGCTCCGGGCCACAGATCGGTGAAGCTTTCTTT.

The rearrangement uses TRBV7-8 and TRBJ2-7, with 12 bases matching TRBD1. Germline CDR1 SGHVS, CDR2 FQNEAQ. This CDR3 has 14 residues. The J segment lost 5 bases and the V segment lost 7 bases, leaving 6 bases of the junction unmatched. The CDR3 spells CASTPGTGGNEQYF. In nucleotides, the CDR3 is TGTGCCAGCACCCCCGGGACAGGGGGCAACGAGCAGTACTTC.

Many counts were recorded for this clonotype. This sequence joins TRBV18 and TRBJ1-2; possible D gene TRBD1, 5 bases. Germline V gives CDR1 KGHSH, CDR2 LQKENI. This CDR3 spans 16 amino acids. V lost 3 bases, J lost 5 bases, and 19 bases lay in between. The CDR3 DNA reads as TGTGCCAGCTCACCCTCAACCGGGGCCGACGTTTATGGCTACACCTTC. It encodes CASSPSTGADVYGYTF. The full variable domain, with the rest looked up from reference TRBV18 and TRBJ1-2, is NAGVMQNPRHLVRRRGQEARLRCSPMKGHSHVYWYRQLPEEGLKFMVYLQKENIIDESGMPKERFSAEFPKEGPSILRIQQVVRGDSAAYFCASSPSTGADVYGYTFGSGTRLTVV.

The chain employs TRBV28 and TRBJ1-1; D is unresolved. Germline lookup yields CDR1 MDHEN and CDR2 SYDVKM. The CDR3 runs 10 residues. V gave up 7 bases and J gave up 11 bases, with 11 bases separating them. The CDR3 loop is CASNAPGAFF. DNA for the CDR3: TGTGCCAGCAACGCACCGGGGGCTTTCTTT.

In its sample, this clonotype was seen many times. This chain connects TRBV20-1 to TRBJ2-1; D gene ambiguous. CDR1 and CDR2 (germline): DFQATT, SNEGSKA (reference sequence). The CDR3 length is 12 residues. V shed 6 bases and J shed 7 bases, with 13 bases lying between them. The DNA for the CDR3 is TGCAGTGCCAAAGAGGTGGGGAATGAGCAGTTCTTC. Translating it yields CSAKEVGNEQFF.

This clonotype was recorded at least ten times. The rearrangement joins TRBV4-2 to TRBJ2-2; D unclear. This CDR3 spans 14 amino acids. Germline CDR1 LGHNA, CDR2 YNFKEQ. Trimming took 3 bases from V and 5 from J, leaving 10 bases between them. CDR3 amino acids: CASSHSTGTGELFF. The CDR3 DNA is TGTGCCAGCAGCCACTCGACCGGAACCGGGGAGCTGTTTTTT.

This clonotype appeared many times. The rearrangement joins TRBV9 to TRBJ2-5, with 10 positions matching TRBD2. The CDR3 contains 17 residues. J gave up 3 bases and V 4 bases, and 12 bases lay outside the gene matches. From germline, CDR1 is SGDLS and CDR2 YYNGEE. CDR3 nucleotide sequence: TGTGCCAGCAGCCCTCCACCTAGCGGGAGTTTTAAAGAGACCCAGTACTTC. It codes for CASSPPPSGSFKETQYF.

This clonotype showed up just a few times. The CDR3 reads CASSLEPSGSYEQFF. Written as DNA, the CDR3 is TGTGCCAGCAGCTTAGAGCCTAGCGGGAGTTATGAGCAGTTCTTC. V usage is TRBV7-6 and J usage is TRBJ2-1, with 10 bases lining up with TRBD2. Germline CDR1 reads SGHVS; CDR2 reads FNYEAQ. J gave up 8 bases and V 1 base, and 5 bases lay outside the gene matches. The CDR3 consists of 15 residues.

This chain joins TRBV2 and TRBJ2-7, with D hard to call. Germline loops: CDR1 SNHLY, CDR2 FYNNEI. Trimming cost V 9 bases and J 6 bases, with 12 bases left between them. The length of the CDR3 is 11 residues. CDR3 nucleotide sequence: TGTGCCAGTCTTAAGGAGTTCGAGCAGTACTTC. This codes for CASLKEFEQYF.

CDR3 DNA sequence: TGTGCCAGCAGCGTAGGTAGGCGAGAGACCCAGTACTTC. Its protein product is CASSVGRRETQYF. This chain links TRBV9 with TRBJ2-5; D not resolved. CDR1 is SGDLS and CDR2 is YYNGEE in the germline V gene. The V end was cut by 0 bases, the J end by 4 bases, with 7 bases between. This CDR3 contains 13 residues. The full variable domain, completed using reference TRBV9 and TRBJ2-5, is DSGVTQTPKHLITATGQRVTLRCSPRSGDLSVYWYQQSLDQGLQFLIQYYNGEERAKGNILERFSAQQFPDLHSELNLSSLELGDSALYFCASSVGRRETQYFGPGTRLLVL.

This clonotype was observed a few times. J is TRBJ2-1 and V is TRBV6-2 or TRBV6-3, with D possibly being TRBD2 (5 bases). The CDR3 is made up of 16 amino acids. Germline V gives CDR1 MNHEY, CDR2 SVGEGT. The ends were cut back, 4 bases at V and 5 bases at J, with 18 bases in the middle. The CDR3 is CASSSSSPPGNNEQFF. The CDR3 region has the DNA TGTGCCAGCAGTTCGTCCAGCCCCCCCGGGAACAATGAGCAGTTCTTC.

This clonotype has at least ten counts. The chain's CDR3 is CASQGSGTDTQYF. In DNA, the CDR3 is TGTGCCAGCCAGGGGAGTGGAACAGATACGCAGTATTTT. V usage is TRBV2 and J usage is TRBJ2-3, with a tentative D call TRBD1 (6 bases). The germline V gene has CDR1 SNHLY and CDR2 FYNNEI. Trimming stripped 8 bases from V and 3 bases from J, with 12 bases between. The CDR3 is 13 residues long.

The count of this clonotype is one. The chain uses TRBV28 and TRBJ1-6; no firm D call. In germline, CDR1 is MDHEN, CDR2 SYDVKM. V was shortened by 8 bases and J by 0 bases, with 8 bases between the two germline ends. The CDR3 runs 14 residues. The CDR3 coding sequence is TGTGCCAGCTTCTCCCACTCCTATAATTCACCCCTCCACTTT. Residues: CASFSHSYNSPLHF.

In this sample, this clonotype turned up many times. A read error may produce the germline difference seen at one junction end. The gene calls are TRBV29-1 and TRBJ2-7; D unclear. Germline CDR1 and CDR2: SQVTM and ANQGSEA. This CDR3 is built from 11 residues. The CDR3 coding sequence is TGCAGCGCCCTAGTATCCTCCGAGCAGTACTTC. It codes for CSALVSSEQYF.

This clonotype was counted ten times or more. The chain is built from TRBV11-2 and TRBJ2-1; 7 positions agree with TRBD2. Looked up from germline, CDR1 is SGHAT and CDR2 is FQNNGV. After removal of 1 base from V and 2 bases from J, the junction contained 2 bases not matched to a gene. The CDR3 totals 15 residues. The CDR3 loop reads CASSLAGTTYNEQFF. CDR3 DNA sequence: TGTGCCAGCAGCTTAGCCGGGACTACCTACAATGAGCAGTTCTTC.

This clonotype was counted at least ten times. The V call is TRBV29-1, the J call TRBJ2-7, with D hard to call. Trimming stripped 6 bases from V and 2 bases from J, with 8 bases between. This CDR3 is built from 11 residues. Looked up from germline, CDR1 is SQVTM and CDR2 is ANQGSEA. The CDR3 sequence: CSVRVTYEQYF. CDR3 DNA sequence: TGCAGCGTCAGAGTTACCTACGAGCAGTACTTC.

The count of this clonotype is one. The rearrangement uses TRBV7-2 and TRBJ1-1, with a weak D call TRBD1 (5 bases). Trimming took off 5 bases at V and 6 bases at J, with 16 bases between the two ends. Germline V gene data show CDR1 as SGHTA and CDR2 as FQGNSA. This CDR3 has 14 residues. The CDR3 loop reads CASSPQIRVAEAFF. DNA for the CDR3: TGTGCCAGCAGCCCACAGATCAGGGTCGCTGAAGCTTTCTTT.

This clonotype has just a few counts. V is TRBV4-1 and J is TRBJ2-3; D remains ambiguous. Trimming removed 4 bases from V and 4 bases from J, with 21 bases in between. Germline V CDR1 and CDR2: MGHRA, YSYEKL. The CDR3 consists of 17 residues. The CDR3 DNA reads TGCGCCAGCAGCCCAATTGGACCGCGGAAAAAGGCAGATACGCAGTATTTT. This encodes CASSPIGPRKKADTQYF.

The sample holds a few counts of this clonotype. The chain uses TRBV7-9 and TRBJ2-4, with no clear D. V dropped 3 bases and J dropped 4 bases, with 13 bases sitting between them. The CDR3 is 15 amino acids. Germline values: CDR1 SEHNR, CDR2 FQNEAQ (reference sequence). Here the CDR3 reads CASSLIPESKNIQYF. The CDR3, as DNA: TGTGCCAGCAGCTTGATCCCAGAGTCAAAAAACATTCAGTACTTC.

This clonotype was detected many times. This rearrangement joins TRBV4-3 to TRBJ2-5; 12 positions match TRBD2. V gave up 2 bases and J gave up 5 bases; unmatched junction bases: 6. The CDR3 is made up of 16 amino acids. Germline V lookup: CDR1 LGHNA, CDR2 YSLEER. The CDR3 is CASSQRTSGMVETQYF. The CDR3 nucleotides are TGCGCCAGCAGCCAAAGGACTAGCGGGATGGTGGAGACCCAGTACTTC.

This clonotype was observed a few times. The chain is built from TRBV30 and TRBJ1-4, with D possibly matching TRBD1 (5 bases). The CDR3 has 15 amino acids. V was cut by 5 bases and J by 8 bases, with 21 bases left in between. CDR1 is GTSNPN and CDR2 is SVGIG in the germline V gene (reference sequence). CDR3 sequence: CAWAEAGTRSEKLFF. The CDR3 DNA reads TGTGCCTGGGCTGAGGCCGGGACCCGGAGCGAAAAACTGTTTTTT.

This clonotype was counted only a few times. The chain carries TRBV7-2 and TRBJ2-5, with 10 bases that match TRBD2. The length of the CDR3 is 19 residues. CDR1 SGHTA and CDR2 FQGNSA come from the germline V gene. The ends lost 1 base at V and 1 base at J; junction bases unmatched: 12. Written as DNA, the CDR3 is TGTGCCAGCAGCTTAGGGTATCTTGGAGCGGGAGGGTTCCAAGAGACCCAGTACTTC. Its protein is CASSLGYLGAGGFQETQYF. Looking up the rest from reference TRBV7-2 and TRBJ2-5 gives the full variable domain: GAGVSQSPSNKVTEKGKDVELRCDPISGHTALYWYRQSLGQGLEFLIYFQGNSAPDKSGLPSDRFSAERTGGSVSTLTIQRTQQEDSAVYLCASSLGYLGAGGFQETQYFGPGTRLLVL.

This clonotype came up a few times. The rearrangement links TRBV4-3 to TRBJ2-3; TRBD2 matches at 10 bases. CDR1 LGHNA and CDR2 YSLEER come from the germline V gene. The CDR3 contains 17 residues. Unmatched junction bases numbered 16, after V lost 6 bases and J lost 7 bases. The CDR3 protein is CASSLRTTSGLENTQYF. The CDR3 DNA follows: TGCGCCAGCAGTCTACGGACGACTAGCGGGCTAGAAAATACGCAGTATTTT.